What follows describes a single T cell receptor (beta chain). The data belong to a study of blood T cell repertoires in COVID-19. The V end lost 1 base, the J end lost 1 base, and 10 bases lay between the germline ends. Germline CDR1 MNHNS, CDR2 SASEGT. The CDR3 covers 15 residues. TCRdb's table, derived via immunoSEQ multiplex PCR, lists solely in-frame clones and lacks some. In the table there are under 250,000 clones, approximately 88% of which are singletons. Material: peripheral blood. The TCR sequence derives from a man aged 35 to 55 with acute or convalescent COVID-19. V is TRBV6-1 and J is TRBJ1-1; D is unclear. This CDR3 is CASSEVTHQNTEAFF. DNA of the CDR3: TGTGCCAGCAGTGAAGTTACACATCAGAACACTGAAGCTTTCTTT.